Shown below are 5 T cell receptor beta chains from a single sample sequenced in a study of a mutant IDH1 vaccine in newly diagnosed glioma. Only in-frame clones appear in the TCRdb table, and some are missing; sequencing was by immunoSEQ multiplex PCR. The sample comprises 65,000 to 85,000 clones, around 90% of which are singletons, and 2% to 2.5% rests with the top ten. Time point noted: week 35, safety follow-up. Vaccination comprised doses that each held 300 ug of mutant IDH1 20-mer peptide, plus topical imiquimod. Their target antigens are unknown. Source: PBMCs, taken from a glioma patient whose treatment included an IDH1 peptide vaccine. These receptors came from a man younger than 45 with glioma.

The V gene is TRBV30, the J gene TRBJ1-1; no reliable D call. Germline V lookup: CDR1 GTSNPN, CDR2 SVGIG (reference sequence). Trimming took 1 base from V and 0 from J, leaving 9 bases between them. This CDR3 region has 14 residues. The CDR3 DNA sequence: TGTGCCTGGAGTGAAGTAGGGCTGAACACTGAAGCTTTCTTT. Residues: CAWSEVGLNTEAFF.

The chain employs TRBV18 and TRBJ2-3; 7 nucleotides line up with TRBD1. The CDR3 sequence is 18 residues long. With V trimmed by 0 bases and J by 6 bases, 15 bases remained unmatched. Germline V gene sequence: CDR1 KGHSH, CDR2 LQKENI. Here the CDR3 reads CASSPPGVRGTRGDTQYF. The CDR3 DNA sequence: TGTGCCAGCTCACCACCGGGAGTCAGGGGGACCCGAGGGGATACGCAGTATTTT.

The gene calls are TRBV11-2 and TRBJ2-7, with TRBD1 matching 9 bases. Trimming at V came to 1 base and at J to 2 bases, leaving 3 bases not matched to a gene. The CDR3 is made up of 15 amino acids. In germline, CDR1 is SGHAT, CDR2 FQNNGV. CDR3 sequence: CASSLGGTGPYEQYF. CDR3 sequence (DNA): TGTGCCAGCAGCTTAGGCGGGACAGGGCCCTACGAGCAGTACTTC.

The V gene is TRBV28, the J gene TRBJ1-5; 9 positions match TRBD1. CDR1 is MDHEN and CDR2 is SYDVKM in the germline V gene. This CDR3 has 16 amino acids. The J segment lost 1 base and the V segment lost 5 bases, leaving 6 bases of the junction unmatched. The CDR3 nucleotides read TGTGCCAGCAGTCCAACCACAGGGGGCAGCAATCAGCCCCAGCATTTT. Its translation is CASSPTTGGSNQPQHF. The variable domain in full, with the rest retrieved from reference TRBV28 and TRBJ1-5, is DVKVTQSSRYLVKRTGEKVFLECVQDMDHENMFWYRQDPGLGLRLIYFSYDVKMKEKGDIPEGYSVSREKKERFSLILESASTNQTSMYLCASSPTTGGSNQPQHFGDGTRLSIL.

CDR3 sequence reads: CSAAPFDPGNEQFF. DNA of the CDR3: TGCAGCGCCGCGCCCTTTGACCCCGGCAATGAGCAGTTCTTC. J is TRBJ2-1 and V is TRBV29-1, with D unresolved. Trimming took 7 bases from V and 6 from J, leaving 19 bases between them. CDR3 length: 14 residues. The germline gives CDR1 SQVTM, CDR2 ANQGSEA.